The rows below give T cell receptor beta chains drawn from one sample of a study of T cells in tuberculosis. The repertoire was sequenced with immunoSEQ multiplex PCR; TCRdb's copy has only in-frame clones and lacks some. Found here are around 19,000 clones, 85% to 90% of them singletons; the top ten hold under 15%. Sequencing used PBMCs. The origin of the receptors is a donor aged 5-35 years with latent tuberculosis or without tuberculosis infection. Both conserved end residues are part of each CDR3. A D gene is named only where the DNA matches it firmly.

v_gene: TRBV9
d_gene: TRBD1
j_gene: TRBJ2-3
CDR3nt: TGTGCCAGCAGCACAGGGGACAGGGCGATAGCAGATACGCAGTATTTT
CDR3aa: CASSTGDRAIADTQYF

v_gene: TRBV30
d_gene: NA
j_gene: TRBJ2-7
CDR3nt: TGTGCCTGGACCGGGACATCCTCCGAGCAGTACTTC
CDR3aa: CAWTGTSSEQYF

v_gene: TRBV6-5
d_gene: NA
j_gene: TRBJ1-1
CDR3nt: TGTGCCAGCAGTTACTCAGTCGGCGGGAACACTGAAGCTTTCTTT
CDR3aa: CASSYSVGGNTEAFF

v_gene: TRBV25-1
d_gene: NA
j_gene: TRBJ2-5
CDR3nt: TGTGCCAGCAGTGAAAAAGGGGGTGGAGAGACCCAGTACTTC
CDR3aa: CASSEKGGGETQYF

v_gene: TRBV5-1
d_gene: NA
j_gene: TRBJ1-1
CDR3nt: TGCGCCAGCAGCTTGGACACAGGGAACACTGAAGCTTTCTTT
CDR3aa: CASSLDTGNTEAFF

v_gene: TRBV9
d_gene: NA
j_gene: TRBJ1-1
CDR3nt: TGTGCCAGCAGCGTAGTCGCGGCTAGGACAGAAGCTTTCTTT
CDR3aa: CASSVVAARTEAFF

v_gene: TRBV30
d_gene: TRBD1
j_gene: TRBJ1-3
CDR3nt: TGTGCCTGGGGGGACAGAATTTCTGGAAACACCATATATTTT
CDR3aa: CAWGDRISGNTIYF

v_gene: TRBV18
d_gene: TRBD2
j_gene: TRBJ2-1
CDR3nt: TGTGCCAGCTCACCGCCGACTAGCGGGGGTGAGCAGTTCTTC
CDR3aa: CASSPPTSGGEQFF

v_gene: TRBV27
d_gene: TRBD1
j_gene: TRBJ1-1
CDR3nt: TGTGCCAGCAGCCTTAGGACAGGGGAGGGCACTGAAGCTTTCTTT
CDR3aa: CASSLRTGEGTEAFF

v_gene: TRBV30
d_gene: NA
j_gene: TRBJ2-1
CDR3nt: TGTGCCTGGAAGATTTACAGCGGGCCTTACTCCTACAATGAGCAGTTCTTC
CDR3aa: CAWKIYSGPYSYNEQFF

v_gene: TRBV19
d_gene: NA
j_gene: TRBJ2-2
CDR3nt: TGTGCCAGTGGGGCACCAGGGGTCGGCACCGGGGAGCTGTTTTTT
CDR3aa: CASGAPGVGTGELFF